This T cell receptor beta chain comes out of a study of cytomegalovirus exposure and HLA in healthy donors. The study, taken as a whole, reports: The likely origin of a cluster of highly shared sequence variants was a sequencing artifact. A link between a missense DCLRE1C variant and TCR beta V- and J-gene trimming emerged from a later analysis. A later analysis showed TCR association rates differing by HLA locus, peaking at DRB1 and lowest at HLA-C. Earlier findings revealed that most TCR beta V segments proved productive either about 90% or about 30% of the time.

Primers included in the PCR were 60 Vbeta and 13 Jbeta primers. The method was immunoSEQ multiplex PCR; TCRdb's version includes in-frame clones alone and lacks a portion of them. The sample lists roughly 99,000 clones; around 67% were seen once. V lost 0 bases, J lost 7 bases, and 8 bases lay in between. The CDR3 is made up of 14 amino acids. Germline lookup yields CDR1 SGDLS and CDR2 YYNGEE. Concerning this clone: What it binds is unknown.

The TCR was taken from a woman between 35 and 50 years old in good health and CMV-seropositive. The sequencing input was PBMCs. The V gene is TRBV9, the J gene TRBJ1-6, with D unresolved. In DNA, the CDR3 is TGTGCCAGCAGCGTAGCCGGGTTGAATTCACCCCTCCACTTT. It is translated as CASSVAGLNSPLHF. Full variable domain (missing parts from reference TRBV9 and TRBJ1-6): DSGVTQTPKHLITATGQRVTLRCSPRSGDLSVYWYQQSLDQGLQFLIQYYNGEERAKGNILERFSAQQFPDLHSELNLSSLELGDSALYFCASSVAGLNSPLHFGNGTRLTVT.